One and the same sample provided the 30 T cell receptor beta chains below, sequenced in a study of blood T cells in healthy people across ages. Primers used in a second PCR of roughly 6 to 12 cycles were a sample-barcoded 5' primer and a J-beta primer mix. TCRdb called the 5' RACE reads again in MiXCR, with one record for every CDR3 protein. Of about 1,500,000 distinct CDR3 sequences listed, 28% were seen once; the top ten hold more than 6%. The sequenced sample was blood. All receptors come from a young woman in good health.

This chain links TRBV2 with TRBJ2-4; unclear D gene. The CDR3 is 16 amino acids. V was clipped by 6 bases and J by 3 bases, with 18 bases between them. CDR1 SNHLY and CDR2 FYNNEI come from the germline V gene. The CDR3 reads CASSLLAGPDKNIQYF. CDR3 DNA: TGTGCCAGCAGCCTGCTGGCAGGACCCGACAAAAACATTCAGTACTTC.

J is TRBJ2-6 and V is TRBV20-1; no reliable D call. The CDR3 length is 15 residues. The V end lost 5 bases, the J end lost 0 bases, and 11 bases lay between the germline ends. The V gene's germline CDR1 is DFQATT and CDR2 SNEGSKA (reference sequence). The CDR3 DNA sequence: TGCAGTGCTTTAAGGAGTGGCTCTGGGGCCAACGTCCTGACTTTC. This gives the protein CSALRSGSGANVLTF.

The chain uses TRBV5-1 and TRBJ1-4, with D possibly matching TRBD1 (6 bases). V was cut by 6 bases and J by 8 bases, with 20 bases left in between. The CDR3 spans 15 residues. Germline loops: CDR1 SGHRS, CDR2 YFSETQ. CDR3 nucleotide sequence: TGCGCCAGCACACGGGGGCGCGACTTTGAAGAAAAACTGTTTTTT. Translated, it gives CASTRGRDFEEKLFF.

V usage is TRBV5-1 and J usage is TRBJ1-1; 9 bases line up with TRBD1. Trimming took 7 bases from V and 5 from J; bases not matched to a gene: 9. The CDR3 sequence is 14 residues long. Germline V gives CDR1 SGHRS, CDR2 YFSETQ. CDR3: CASSTGQGYTEAFF. Here the CDR3 DNA reads TGCGCCAGCTCAACAGGACAGGGGTATACTGAAGCTTTCTTT.

This clonotype was counted many times. The V call is TRBV10-3, the J call TRBJ1-2; unclear D gene. Trimming left V 3 bases short and J 8 bases short, with 10 bases between. CDR1 and CDR2 from the germline V gene are ENHRY and SYGVKD. This CDR3 region has 12 residues. CDR3 DNA: TGTGCCATCAGTGACAACGAGGCGGGCTACACCTTC. Residues: CAISDNEAGYTF.

This clonotype has only a few counts. A much larger clone lies one base from this, so it may be a read error. The chain is built from TRBV27 and TRBJ2-4, with 7 bases that match TRBD2. TRBJ2-7 matches the DNA end more closely, so the J call is doubtful. Germline V CDR1 and CDR2: MNHEY, SMNVEV (reference sequence). This CDR3 spans 14 amino acids. Written as DNA, the CDR3 is TGTGCCAGCAGTTGGGAGGGGAAGTACCACGAGCAGTACTTC. Its translation: CASSWEGKYHEQYF.

This chain links TRBV27 with TRBJ1-5; TRBD1 matches 9 bases. The CDR3 length is 17 residues. Germline trimming cut 6 bases from V and 4 bases from J; bases unmatched to any gene: 13. CDR1 and CDR2 from the germline V gene are MNHEY and SMNVEV (reference sequence). In DNA, the CDR3 is TGTGCCAGCAGCATTTACTCCGGGACAGGGAGGAATCAGCCCCAGCATTTT. Its translation is CASSIYSGTGRNQPQHF.

This clonotype has just a few counts. The CDR3 region has the DNA TGTGCCAGCAGAAGAGGCTCACTTGGGAGCAATCAGCCCCAGCATTTT. It encodes CASRRGSLGSNQPQHF. The chain combines TRBV6-1 with TRBJ1-5, with D uncertain. The V gene lost 6 bases and the J gene lost 1 base, with 16 bases spanning the gap. Germline V gives CDR1 MNHNS, CDR2 SASEGT. This CDR3 has 16 residues.

This clonotype was picked up a small number of times. The V call is TRBV18, the J call TRBJ2-7; tentative D call: TRBD1 (6 bases). The V gene lost 6 bases and the J gene lost 6 bases, with 18 bases spanning the gap. CDR1 and CDR2 from the germline V gene are KGHSH and LQKENI. The CDR3 has 14 amino acids. DNA of the CDR3: TGTGCCAGCTCTATCCTTAGGACAGCCGCCGAGCAGTACTTC. Residues: CASSILRTAAEQYF.

In this sample, this clonotype turned up many times. The chain combines TRBV4-3 with TRBJ1-2; TRBD1 aligns across 7 bases. Germline lookup yields CDR1 LGHNA and CDR2 YSLEER. The CDR3 contains 15 residues. Losses at the gene ends were 4 bases for V and 4 bases for J; bases not matched to a gene: 9. CDR3 residues: CASSRSAGTAYGYTF. For the CDR3, the DNA is TGCGCCAGCAGCCGAAGCGCGGGGACAGCCTATGGCTACACCTTC.

This clonotype has a handful of counts. V gene TRBV28 combines with J gene TRBJ2-4; D may be TRBD1 or TRBD2 (5 bases each). The germline gives CDR1 MDHEN, CDR2 SYDVKM. The CDR3 has 14 amino acids. With 6 bases removed from V and 7 bases from J, the gap between germline ends came to 16 bases. The CDR3 protein is CASSIHRGGNIQYF. CDR3 nucleotide sequence: TGTGCCAGCAGCATACATAGGGGCGGGAACATTCAGTACTTC.

The genes are TRBV6-5 and TRBJ1-4; possible D gene TRBD1, 5 bases. With 7 bases removed from V and 4 bases from J, the gap between germline ends came to 19 bases. Germline V gene sequence: CDR1 MNHEY, CDR2 SVGAGI. There are 16 residues in the CDR3. This CDR3 is CASKFLGDRNNEKLFF. The CDR3 nucleotides are TGTGCCAGCAAATTCCTGGGGGACCGGAATAATGAAAAACTGTTTTTT.

V is TRBV9 and J is TRBJ2-3; D is perhaps TRBD2 (5 bases). Looked up from germline, CDR1 is SGDLS and CDR2 is YYNGEE. Trimming shortened V by 4 bases and J by 2 bases, and 14 bases separated the two germline ends. This CDR3 is 15 amino acids long. CDR3 protein: CASSSEDYLTDTQYF. CDR3 bases: TGTGCCAGCAGCTCAGAAGACTACCTCACAGATACGCAGTATTTT.

This chain links TRBV20-1 with TRBJ1-2, with D perhaps matching TRBD1 (5 bases). The CDR3 has 15 residues. CDR1 is DFQATT and CDR2 is SNEGSKA in the germline V gene (reference sequence). V dropped 4 bases and J dropped 0 bases, with 15 bases sitting between them. CDR3 region: CSAIRRGLPNYGYTF. The DNA for the CDR3 is TGCAGTGCTATCCGCCGGGGACTACCTAACTATGGCTACACCTTC.

The genes are TRBV7-2 and TRBJ1-2; a possible D gene is TRBD1 (5 bases). Germline CDR1 reads SGHTA; CDR2 reads FQGNSA. V gave up 8 bases and J gave up 2 bases, with 18 bases separating them. This CDR3 is 15 amino acids long. The CDR3, as DNA: TGTGCCAGCTCGGAGGGCAGGGAGGGAAACTATGGCTACACCTTC. It encodes CASSEGREGNYGYTF.

This clonotype has ten or more counts. The V gene is TRBV20-1, the J gene TRBJ2-1; 7 bases align to TRBD2. Germline-derived CDR1 and CDR2 are DFQATT and SNEGSKA (reference sequence). The CDR3 runs to 13 residues. The CDR3 region has the DNA TGCAGCGCGACTGGCGGGAGTTACAATGAGCAGTTCTTC. Protein: CSATGGSYNEQFF.

This clonotype was counted ten times or more. This rearrangement joins TRBV29-1 to TRBJ2-5, with 13 nucleotides matching TRBD2. There are 16 residues in the CDR3. V lost 0 bases and J lost 1; bases outside the gene matches: 2. Germline values: CDR1 SQVTM, CDR2 ANQGSEA. CDR3 DNA sequence: TGCAGCGTTGAAGATTGGACTAGCGGGGGCCAAGAGACCCAGTACTTC. Its protein product is CSVEDWTSGGQETQYF.

This clonotype was seen many times. The chain uses TRBV27 and TRBJ2-1; 11 nucleotides line up with TRBD2. This CDR3 is 18 amino acids long. CDR1 and CDR2 from the germline V gene are MNHEY and SMNVEV (reference sequence). The ends lost 4 bases at V and 10 bases at J; junction bases unmatched: 18. The CDR3 region is CASSSPDSLAGGGEEQFF. The CDR3 DNA sequence: TGTGCCAGCAGTTCCCCAGACAGTCTAGCGGGGGGCGGGGAGGAGCAGTTCTTC.

This clonotype was picked up a small number of times. The gene calls are TRBV4-2 and TRBJ1-2; tentative D call: TRBD1 (5 bases). Trimming stripped 0 bases from V and 2 bases from J, with 10 bases between. This CDR3 has 15 amino acids. Germline CDR1 and CDR2: LGHNA and YNFKEQ. The CDR3 reads CASSQEGDGNYGYTF. The DNA of the CDR3 is TGTGCCAGCAGCCAAGAAGGGGACGGCAACTATGGCTACACCTTC.

This clonotype appeared many times. The chain employs TRBV9 and TRBJ1-2, with D unresolved. This CDR3 spans 16 amino acids. The ends were cut back, 4 bases at V and 0 bases at J, with 16 bases in the middle. From germline, CDR1 is SGDLS and CDR2 YYNGEE. CDR3 sequence (DNA): TGTGCCAGCAGCCCTTTCGACCAAGGGTCTAACTATGGCTACACCTTC. Its protein is CASSPFDQGSNYGYTF.

This clonotype has a single count. The V call is TRBV5-1, the J call TRBJ1-5; D uncertain. The CDR3 length is 15 residues. The V end lost 0 bases, the J end lost 4 bases, and 11 bases lay between the germline ends. CDR1 SGHRS and CDR2 YFSETQ come from the germline V gene. For the CDR3, the DNA is TGCGCCAGCAGCTTGGGGTCCCGTCCTAATCAGCCCCAGCATTTT. Translated, it gives CASSLGSRPNQPQHF.

This clonotype was seen once. The CDR3 sequence: CASSLTPRGRGQRETQYF. CDR3 coding DNA: TGTGCCAGCAGCTTGACGCCGCGGGGCAGGGGGCAGCGGGAGACCCAGTACTTC. The chain carries TRBV5-5 and TRBJ2-5, with 8 nucleotides matching TRBD1. This CDR3 comprises 18 residues. Per germline, CDR1 SGHKS and CDR2 YYEKEE (reference sequence). Trimming removed 1 base from V and 5 bases from J; junction bases left unmatched: 16. Complete variable domain (other parts from reference TRBV5-5 and TRBJ2-5): DAGVTQSPTHLIKTRGQQVTLRCSPISGHKSVSWYQQVLGQGPQFIFQYYEKEERGRGNFPDRFSARQFPNYSSELNVNALLLGDSALYLCASSLTPRGRGQRETQYFGPGTRLLVL.

This clonotype came up a few times. The V call is TRBV7-2, the J call TRBJ2-1; the D is unclear. Deletions cut 4 bases from V and 6 bases from J, with 7 bases between. This CDR3 is built from 12 residues. Germline CDR1 is SGHTA and CDR2 is FQGNSA. The CDR3 DNA is TGTGCCAGCAGCTCGATAACCAATGAGCAGTTCTTC. Its protein is CASSSITNEQFF. Full variable domain (remainder filled in from reference TRBV7-2 and TRBJ2-1): GAGVSQSPSNKVTEKGKDVELRCDPISGHTALYWYRQSLGQGLEFLIYFQGNSAPDKSGLPSDRFSAERTGGSVSTLTIQRTQQEDSAVYLCASSSITNEQFFGPGTRLTVL.

The chain recombines TRBV5-1 with TRBJ1-2, with TRBD1 matching 7 bases. There are 16 residues in the CDR3. Germline V gene data show CDR1 as SGHRS and CDR2 as YFSETQ. J was trimmed by 1 base and V by 4 bases; bases with no gene match: 10. The CDR3 nucleotides read TGCGCCAGCAGCCCGCAGCCGGGACAGATTAACTATGGCTACACCTTC. Encoded protein: CASSPQPGQINYGYTF. The variable domain in full, completed from reference TRBV5-1 and TRBJ1-2, reads KAGVTQTPRYLIKTRGQQVTLSCSPISGHRSVSWYQQTPGQGLQFLFEYFSETQRNKGNFPGRFSGRQFSNSRSEMNVSTLELGDSALYLCASSPQPGQINYGYTFGSGTRLTVV.

This clonotype has more than one count but fewer than ten. This chain joins TRBV20-1 and TRBJ2-3, with TRBD1 as a possible D gene (5 bases). The CDR3 has 14 amino acids. CDR1 and CDR2 (germline): DFQATT, SNEGSKA (reference sequence). V was cut by 8 bases and J by 3 bases, with 18 bases left in between. The chain's CDR3 is CSTQGFGKTDTQYF. CDR3 sequence (DNA): TGCAGTACCCAGGGTTTTGGTAAAACAGATACGCAGTATTTT.

This sequence joins TRBV7-9 and TRBJ2-1; D might be TRBD2 (6 bases). Trimming cost V 7 bases and J 0 bases, with 10 bases left between them. CDR1 and CDR2 from the germline V gene are SEHNR and FQNEAQ (reference sequence). This CDR3 contains 14 residues. CDR3 sequence (DNA): TGTGCCAGCATCCGGCGGGGCTCCTACAATGAGCAGTTCTTC. Encoded protein: CASIRRGSYNEQFF.

This clonotype was counted only a few times. This rearrangement joins TRBV2 to TRBJ2-3, with TRBD1 as a possible D gene (6 bases). The CDR3 is 17 amino acids. Deletions cut 1 base from V and 5 bases from J, with 19 bases between. The germline gives CDR1 SNHLY, CDR2 FYNNEI. The CDR3 reads CASSEGRGNKVGDTQYF. The DNA for the CDR3 is TGTGCCAGCAGTGAAGGAAGGGGGAACAAGGTCGGAGATACGCAGTATTTT.

The genes are TRBV7-9 and TRBJ2-2; D remains ambiguous. The germline V and J ends were trimmed by 4 bases and 7 bases, with 10 bases remaining between them. The CDR3 runs to 13 residues. CDR1 and CDR2 from the germline V gene are SEHNR and FQNEAQ (reference sequence). The CDR3 region has the DNA TGTGCCAGCAGCTCTGTGGGAAGCGGGGAGCTGTTTTTT. Protein: CASSSVGSGELFF. The full variable domain, its missing parts supplied by reference TRBV7-9 and TRBJ2-2, is DTGVSQNPRHKITKRGQNVTFRCDPISEHNRLYWYRQTLGQGPEFLTYFQNEAQLEKSRLLSDRFSAERPKGSFSTLEIQRTEQGDSAMYLCASSSVGSGELFFGEGSRLTVL.

A few counts support this clonotype. The chain employs TRBV12-3 or TRBV12-4 and TRBJ2-1, with D possibly TRBD2 on 5 matching bases. This CDR3 is built from 14 residues. Deletions cut 3 bases from V and 5 bases from J, with 11 bases between. The CDR3 region has the DNA TGTGCCAGCAGTTTGTGGGGAGCGAACAATGAGCAGTTCTTC. This sequence encodes CASSLWGANNEQFF.

Turning to this clonotype: This clone may be a read error of a much larger clone one base away. This chain connects TRBV5-1 to TRBJ2-3; 9 bases match TRBD1. The CDR3 contains 15 residues. The V gene's germline CDR1 is SGHRS and CDR2 YFSETQ. As DNA, the CDR3 is TGCGCCAGCACAACAGGGGGCGACGGCACAGATACGCGGTATTTT. This sequence encodes CASTTGGDGTDTRYF.